Below are 22 T cell receptor beta chains sequenced from a single sample in a study of cytomegalovirus exposure and HLA in healthy donors. Amplification used 60 Vbeta primers and 13 Jbeta primers. Repertoires were generated with immunoSEQ multiplex PCR, while TCRdb's copy carries only in-frame clones and drops some. The table shows some 80,000 clones, with around 10% occurring only once. The sample was PBMCs. The receptor set was obtained from a man in his sixties in good health and CMV-seropositive.

The V gene is TRBV5-1, the J gene TRBJ2-2, with 11 bases matching TRBD1. After removal of 4 bases from V and 4 bases from J, the junction contained 6 bases not matched to a gene. This CDR3 is built from 16 residues. Per the germline V gene, CDR1 is SGHRS and CDR2 is YFSETQ. The CDR3 is CASSTGGQGVTGELFF. Written as DNA, the CDR3 is TGCGCCAGCAGCACGGGGGGACAGGGGGTCACCGGGGAGCTGTTTTTT.

This clone was detected a few times. The chain uses TRBV7-9 and TRBJ2-2; possible D gene TRBD2, 6 bases. Germline V gene lookup returns CDR1 SEHNR and CDR2 FQNEAQ (reference sequence). The CDR3 has 16 residues. Trimming shortened V by 11 bases and J by 0 bases, and 19 bases separated the two germline ends. The CDR3 DNA sequence: TGTGCCTTCCACAAGGGGCGGGGATCGAACACCGGGGAGCTGTTTTTT. Translating it yields CAFHKGRGSNTGELFF.

This clone was detected a few times. The rearrangement links TRBV28 to TRBJ2-5; maybe TRBD2 (7 bases). Germline CDR1 is MDHEN and CDR2 is SYDVKM. The CDR3 consists of 13 residues. V was clipped by 6 bases and J by 4 bases, with 12 bases between them. DNA for the CDR3: TGTGCCAGCAGCGGCGCGGGGGCAGAGACCCAGTACTTC. Translation: CASSGAGAETQYF.

J is TRBJ1-5 and V is TRBV28; D unclear. Germline-derived CDR1 and CDR2 are MDHEN and SYDVKM. V was cut by 6 bases and J by 0 bases, with 12 bases left in between. The CDR3 is 15 residues long. The CDR3: CASRNPGSSNQPQHF. The CDR3 coding sequence is TGTGCCAGCAGGAACCCGGGTTCTAGCAATCAGCCCCAGCATTTT.

The chain links TRBV5-1 to TRBJ2-1, with 14 nucleotides matching TRBD2. CDR3 length: 20 amino acids. Losses at the gene ends were 5 bases for V and 1 base for J; bases not matched to a gene: 14. Looked up from germline, CDR1 is SGHRS and CDR2 is YFSETQ. The CDR3 region is CASSRDPGLAGAGSYNEQFF. CDR3 DNA: TGCGCCAGCAGTCGAGATCCGGGACTAGCGGGAGCAGGGTCCTACAATGAGCAGTTCTTC.

This sequence joins TRBV6-6 and TRBJ1-4; TRBD1 might be the D (6 bases). In germline, CDR1 is MNHNY, CDR2 SVGAGI (reference sequence). The CDR3 sequence is 16 residues long. Trimming took off 7 bases at V and 4 bases at J, with 19 bases between the two ends. CDR3 in amino acids: CASNRGGAPLNEKLFF. The CDR3 DNA reads TGTGCCAGCAATCGTGGGGGGGCCCCTCTTAATGAAAAACTGTTTTTT.

The rearrangement links TRBV9 to TRBJ1-2; TRBD1 matches at 8 bases. The germline V gene has CDR1 SGDLS and CDR2 YYNGEE. Losses at the gene ends were 3 bases for V and 7 bases for J; bases not matched to a gene: 11. This CDR3 has 15 amino acids. In DNA form, the CDR3 reads TGTGCCAGCAGCGGCACACAGGGGGGATATGGTGGCTACACCTTC. Residues: CASSGTQGGYGGYTF.

This sequence joins TRBV19 and TRBJ1-1, with D hard to call. Germline V gene sequence: CDR1 LNHDA, CDR2 SQIVND (reference sequence). V lost 8 bases to trimming and J lost 1 base, with 8 bases between them. This CDR3 region has 12 residues. In DNA, the CDR3 is TGTGCCAGTCTCGCGGGGAACACTGAAGCTTTCTTT. Translating it yields CASLAGNTEAFF.

This clone was observed a handful of times. This chain connects TRBV6-1 to TRBJ1-2; possible D gene TRBD1, 5 bases. The CDR3 is 13 residues long. Trimming pared 9 bases from V and 8 bases from J, leaving 19 bases between. Germline-derived CDR1 and CDR2 are MNHNS and SASEGT. CDR3 sequence (DNA): TGTGCCAGTTCGAATTGGGGGACTCCCGGCTACACCTTC. It encodes CASSNWGTPGYTF.

The chain is built from TRBV9 and TRBJ1-1; D is undetermined. The length of the CDR3 is 13 residues. The V end was cut by 4 bases, the J end by 0 bases, with 7 bases between. Germline-derived CDR1 and CDR2 are SGDLS and YYNGEE. The CDR3 sequence is CASSPRVNTEAFF. CDR3 bases: TGTGCCAGCAGCCCCCGAGTGAACACTGAAGCTTTCTTT.

The chain joins TRBV7-3 to TRBJ2-1, with D possibly matching TRBD1 (6 bases). V was trimmed by 5 bases and J by 1 base, leaving 12 bases between them. CDR1 and CDR2 from the germline V gene are SGHTA and FQGTGA. The CDR3 runs to 15 residues. Here the CDR3 reads CASSPGQQSYNEQFF. CDR3 DNA sequence: TGTGCCAGCAGCCCTGGACAGCAATCCTACAATGAGCAGTTCTTC.

This clone has just a few counts. The V gene is TRBV30, the J gene TRBJ2-5, with D possibly TRBD1 on 5 matching bases. This CDR3 contains 13 residues. Germline lookup yields CDR1 GTSNPN and CDR2 SVGIG (reference sequence). V was cut by 0 bases and J by 5 bases, with 10 bases left in between. The CDR3 loop is CAWSVKGRETQYF. DNA of the CDR3: TGTGCCTGGAGTGTAAAGGGGCGGGAGACCCAGTACTTC. The full variable domain, rest sourced from reference TRBV30 and TRBJ2-5, is SQTIHQWPATLVQPVGSPLSLECTVEGTSNPNLYWYRQAAGRGLQLLFYSVGIGQISSEVPQNLSASRPQDRQFILSSKKLLLSDSGFYLCAWSVKGRETQYFGPGTRLLVL.

This clone came up a few times. The chain joins TRBV6-5 to TRBJ2-7; TRBD1 matches 12 bases. The germline CDR1 and CDR2 sequences are MNHEY and SVGAGI. The ends lost 5 bases at V and 7 bases at J; junction bases unmatched: 9. CDR3 length equals 15 residues. The CDR3 DNA reads as TGTGCCAGCAGTACCGGGACAGGGGGCGCGGGAGAGCAGTACGTC. Its protein is CASSTGTGGAGEQYV.

The rearrangement joins TRBV28 to TRBJ1-2, with D hard to call. From germline, CDR1 is MDHEN and CDR2 SYDVKM. This CDR3 has 15 amino acids. The ends were cut back, 8 bases at V and 7 bases at J, with 23 bases in the middle. In DNA, the CDR3 is TGTGCCAGCGTTTTCGGTGGCGGTGGCAGTGTTGGCTACACCTTC. Protein sequence: CASVFGGGGSVGYTF.

This clone has more than one count but fewer than ten. This chain uses TRBV4-1 with TRBJ1-5; D perhaps matches TRBD1 (5 bases). The CDR3 has 15 amino acids. Germline assignment: CDR1 MGHRA and CDR2 YSYEKL. The V gene lost 1 base and the J gene lost 3 bases, with 10 bases spanning the gap. The CDR3 DNA reads as TGCGCCAGCAGCCAAGGCGACAGCAACAATCAGCCCCAGCATTTT. Protein: CASSQGDSNNQPQHF.

The V gene is TRBV15, the J gene TRBJ2-3, with a weak D call TRBD2 (7 bases). The CDR3 totals 17 residues. Germline assignment: CDR1 LNHNV and CDR2 YYDKDF (reference sequence). Trimming left V 4 bases short and J 2 bases short, with 19 bases between. The CDR3 DNA follows: TGTGCCACCAGCAACGAGGGGGGGGACGGGCCCACAGATACGCAGTATTTT. It encodes CATSNEGGDGPTDTQYF.

This clone has only a few counts. V usage is TRBV6-1 and J usage is TRBJ2-1, with TRBD1 matching over 9 bases. CDR1 MNHNS and CDR2 SASEGT come from the germline V gene. After removal of 6 bases from V and 7 bases from J, the junction contained 4 bases not matched to a gene. The length of the CDR3 is 13 residues. CDR3 sequence (DNA): TGTGCCAGCAGCAGACAGGGGGGGAATGAGCAGTTCTTC. Translated: CASSRQGGNEQFF.

This clone has a handful of counts. V is TRBV2 and J is TRBJ2-7; 10 bases are shared with TRBD2. The germline V gene encodes CDR1 SNHLY and CDR2 FYNNEI. The trim removed 3 bases at V and 1 base at J, leaving 0 bases unmatched. The CDR3 spans 14 residues. The CDR3 DNA sequence: TGTGCCAGCAGTGAGGGACTAGCGTCCTACGAGCAGTACTTC. Translating it yields CASSEGLASYEQYF.

In the case of this clone: One end of the junction fails to match germline, which may point to a read error. This chain connects TRBV28 to TRBJ2-3, with D perhaps matching TRBD1 (5 bases). The CDR3 has 12 amino acids. Germline V gives CDR1 MDHEN, CDR2 SYDVKM. The CDR3 here is CASSLGADRQYF. The CDR3 coding sequence is TGTGCAAGCAGTTTAGGGGCAGATAGGCAGTATTTT.

This clone appeared a few times. V gene TRBV7-2 combines with J gene TRBJ1-1; 7 nucleotides agree with TRBD1. The CDR3 loop spans 15 amino acids. V lost 3 bases to trimming and J lost 0 bases; unmatched junction nucleotides: 4. Germline V lookup: CDR1 SGHTA, CDR2 FQGNSA. CDR3 residues: CASSFGTAMNTEAFF. CDR3 sequence (DNA): TGTGCCAGCAGCTTTGGGACAGCGATGAACACTGAAGCTTTCTTT.

This rearrangement joins TRBV28 to TRBJ2-5; 12 nucleotides line up with TRBD2. The J segment lost 4 bases and the V segment lost 7 bases, leaving 7 bases of the junction unmatched. The length of the CDR3 is 15 residues. Germline CDR1 is MDHEN and CDR2 is SYDVKM. Here the CDR3 DNA reads TGTGCCAGCACGGAGACTAGCGGGAGAGGAGAGACCCAGTACTTC. Its translation is CASTETSGRGETQYF. The entire variable domain, with the rest obtained from reference TRBV28 and TRBJ2-5, is as follows: DVKVTQSSRYLVKRTGEKVFLECVQDMDHENMFWYRQDPGLGLRLIYFSYDVKMKEKGDIPEGYSVSREKKERFSLILESASTNQTSMYLCASTETSGRGETQYFGPGTRLLVL.

The chain joins TRBV2 to TRBJ2-2; D remains ambiguous. This CDR3 contains 11 residues. V gave up 6 bases and J gave up 5 bases, with 4 bases separating them. CDR1 is SNHLY, CDR2 FYNNEI, per germline. The CDR3 region has the DNA TGTGCCAGCAGGGCAACCGGGGAGCTGTTTTTT. Encoded protein: CASRATGELFF.